Listed below are T cell receptor beta chains from one sample, sequenced in a study of beta chain features in type 1 diabetes. Assay used: immunoSEQ multiplex PCR; TCRdb lists only in-frame clones, some missing. The sample has over 500,000 clones, about 14% seen once. The material sequenced was naive CD4+ T cells from blood. These receptors were collected from a man aged 18 to 30 in good health. Both conserved end residues are part of each CDR3. D genes are given only for firm matches. Rows give clone size only sometimes, using once, few, many, or a class for an expanded clone.

TRBV5-1	few	NA	TRBJ2-7	CASSLDSPYEQYF	TGCGCCAGCAGCTTGGACAGTCCCTACGAGCAGTACTTC
TRBV30	NA	NA	TRBJ2-4	CAWSTKTIGQLAKNIQYF	TGTGCCTGGAGTACCAAAACCATCGGACAGCTAGCCAAAAACATTCAGTACTTC
TRBV5-4	few	TRBD1	TRBJ1-2	CASSENQGQGFYGYTF	TGTGCCAGCAGCGAGAATCAGGGACAGGGTTTCTATGGCTACACCTTC
TRBV6-5	NA	TRBD1	TRBJ1-6	CASSPGTGYSPLHF	TGTGCCAGCAGTCCCGGGACAGGGTATTCACCCCTCCACTTT
TRBV6-1	NA	NA	TRBJ1-5	CASISGNRHQPQHF	TGTGCCAGCATCTCCGGTAACAGACATCAGCCCCAGCATTTT
TRBV9	few	TRBD1	TRBJ1-6	CASSATQGARSSYNSPLHF	TGTGCCAGCAGCGCCACACAGGGGGCTAGGAGCTCCTATAATTCACCCCTCCACTTT
TRBV18	few	NA	TRBJ1-5	CASSPSSYSNQPQHF	TGTGCCAGCTCACCGAGCAGTTATAGCAATCAGCCCCAGCATTTT
TRBV6-6	few	NA	TRBJ1-1	CASTIRGETEAFF	TGTGCCAGCACCATACGGGGGGAAACTGAAGCTTTCTTT
TRBV14	NA	NA	TRBJ2-2	CASSYQVVHTGELFF	TGTGCCAGCAGCTACCAGGTGGTCCACACCGGGGAGCTGTTTTTT
TRBV15	few	NA	TRBJ2-6	CATTSGANVLTF	TGTGCCACCACCTCCGGGGCCAACGTCCTGACTTTC
TRBV28	NA	NA	TRBJ2-7	CASSFRDPSYEQYF	TGTGCCAGCAGTTTCCGGGACCCAAGCTACGAGCAGTACTTC
TRBV29-1	NA	NA	TRBJ2-1	CSVTYGQRSYNEQFF	TGCAGCGTGACCTATGGACAGCGGTCCTACAATGAGCAGTTCTTC
TRBV9	NA	NA	TRBJ2-1	CASSVEDSSYNEQFF	TGTGCCAGCAGCGTAGAGGACAGCTCCTACAATGAGCAGTTCTTC
TRBV28	NA	NA	TRBJ1-2	CASSLVGGYTF	TGTGCCAGCAGTTTAGTTGGAGGCTACACCTTC
TRBV6-5	NA	TRBD2	TRBJ2-1	CASSKGLAGPNEQFF	TGTGCCAGCAGTAAAGGACTAGCGGGGCCCAATGAGCAGTTCTTC
TRBV6-5	NA	NA	TRBJ2-3	CASSYEGTDTQYF	TGTGCCAGCAGTTATGAGGGGACAGATACGCAGTATTTT
TRBV5-8	few	NA	TRBJ1-1	CASSLAAEAFF	TGTGCCAGCAGCTTGGCCGCTGAAGCTTTCTTT
TRBV5-4	NA	TRBD1	TRBJ2-5	CASSSPGTGSKETQYF	TGTGCCAGCAGCTCCCCGGGGACAGGGTCAAAAGAGACCCAGTACTTC
TRBV18	few	NA	TRBJ2-7	CASSRGFYEQYF	TGTGCCAGCTCCCGGGGATTTTACGAGCAGTACTTC
TRBV7-2	few	NA	TRBJ2-7	CASTSRGALSYEQYF	TGTGCCAGCACCTCCCGAGGGGCCCTCTCCTACGAGCAGTACTTC
TRBV18	NA	TRBD1	TRBJ1-6	CASSLGQKVPLHF	TGTGCCAGCTCACTGGGACAGAAAGTACCCCTCCACTTT
TRBV9	NA	NA	TRBJ2-4	CASSVGVVAKNIQYF	TGTGCCAGCAGCGTAGGGGTTGTAGCCAAAAACATTCAGTACTTC
TRBV18	few	NA	TRBJ2-7	CASSPPGLPGGQYF	TGTGCCAGCTCACCGCCAGGTCTCCCCGGGGGGCAGTACTTC
TRBV28	NA	NA	TRBJ1-5	CASKGVEPQHF	TGTGCCAGCAAGGGGGTGGAGCCCCAGCATTTT
TRBV28	few	TRBD2	TRBJ2-3	CASSLIPGTGGTQYF	TGTGCCAGCAGTTTAATTCCAGGGACGGGGGGTACGCAGTATTTT
TRBV7-2	few	NA	TRBJ1-4	CASSLAPPEKLFF	TGTGCCAGCAGCTTAGCGCCTCCCGAAAAACTGTTTTTT
TRBV28	NA	NA	TRBJ1-1	CASSLGYQGEAFF	TGTGCCAGCAGTTTAGGTTATCAGGGGGAAGCTTTCTTT
TRBV7-3	NA	NA	TRBJ1-1	CASSSQMNTEAFF	TGTGCCAGCAGCTCCCAGATGAACACTGAAGCTTTCTTT
TRBV10-3	NA	NA	TRBJ2-2	CAISETGFANTGELFF	TGTGCCATCAGTGAAACAGGGTTCGCGAACACCGGGGAGCTGTTTTTT
TRBV11-1	few	NA	TRBJ1-1	CASSLAQWRHPDTEAFF	TGTGCCAGCAGCTTAGCGCAATGGCGGCATCCGGACACTGAAGCTTTCTTT
TRBV28	NA	TRBD1	TRBJ1-2	CASRTGTGGPYGYTF	TGTGCCAGCAGAACCGGGACAGGGGGACCCTATGGCTACACCTTC
TRBV5-1	NA	NA	TRBJ1-5	CASSPGGTNQPQHF	TGCGCCAGCAGCCCAGGAGGGACCAATCAGCCCCAGCATTTT
TRBV19	once	NA	TRBJ2-7	CASKPGLQRSASEQYF	TGTGCCAGTAAGCCAGGACTACAACGTTCTGCCTCCGAGCAGTACTTC